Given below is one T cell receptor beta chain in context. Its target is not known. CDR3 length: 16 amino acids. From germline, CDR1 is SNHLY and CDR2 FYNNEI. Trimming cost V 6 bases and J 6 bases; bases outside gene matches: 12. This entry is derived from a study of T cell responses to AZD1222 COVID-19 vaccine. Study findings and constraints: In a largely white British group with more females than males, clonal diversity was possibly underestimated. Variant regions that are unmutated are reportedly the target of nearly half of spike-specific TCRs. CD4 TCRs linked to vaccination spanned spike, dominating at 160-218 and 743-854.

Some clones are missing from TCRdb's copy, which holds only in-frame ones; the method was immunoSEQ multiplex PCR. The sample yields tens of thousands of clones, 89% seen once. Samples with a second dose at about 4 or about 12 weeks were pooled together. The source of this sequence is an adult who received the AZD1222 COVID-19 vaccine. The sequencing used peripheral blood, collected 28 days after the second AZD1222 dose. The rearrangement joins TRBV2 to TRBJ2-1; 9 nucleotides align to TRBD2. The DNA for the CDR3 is TGTGCCAGCAGCTCTCCGAATAGCGGGAGTAGCAATGAGCAGTTCTTC. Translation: CASSSPNSGSSNEQFF.